This TCR beta chain was sequenced for a study of blood T cell repertoires in COVID-19. Source study methods: The assay estimated nucleated cells by amplifying reference gene primers. TCRdb keeps only in-frame clones here, not all; method: immunoSEQ multiplex PCR. V, J and clone size were drawn from that table, and D and trimming were deduced from the DNA. The sample records fewer than 65,000 clones, roughly nine tenths being singletons. The V gene's germline CDR1 is MNHEY and CDR2 SVGAGI. The germline V and J ends were trimmed by 0 bases and 6 bases, with 9 bases remaining between them. The CDR3 covers 14 residues.

This sequence originates from a man between 60 and 75 years old with acute or convalescent COVID-19. The material sequenced was peripheral blood. The V and J genes are TRBV6-5 and TRBJ2-4; D is perhaps TRBD1 (5 bases). The CDR3 region is CASSYSNQGNIQYF. The CDR3 DNA reads TGTGCCAGCAGTTACTCGAATCAGGGAAACATTCAGTACTTC.